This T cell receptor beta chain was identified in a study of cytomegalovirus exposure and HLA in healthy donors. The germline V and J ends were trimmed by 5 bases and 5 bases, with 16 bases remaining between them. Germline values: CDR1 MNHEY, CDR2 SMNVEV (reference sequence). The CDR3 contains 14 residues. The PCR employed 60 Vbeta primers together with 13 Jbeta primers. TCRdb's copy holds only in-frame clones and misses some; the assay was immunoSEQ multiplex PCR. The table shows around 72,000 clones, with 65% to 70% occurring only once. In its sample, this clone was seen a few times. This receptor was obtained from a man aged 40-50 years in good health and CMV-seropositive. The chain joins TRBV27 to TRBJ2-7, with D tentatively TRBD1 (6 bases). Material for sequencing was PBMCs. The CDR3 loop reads CASSTTYRDHEQYF. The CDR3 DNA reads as TGTGCCAGCAGTACCACCTACAGGGACCACGAGCAGTACTTC.